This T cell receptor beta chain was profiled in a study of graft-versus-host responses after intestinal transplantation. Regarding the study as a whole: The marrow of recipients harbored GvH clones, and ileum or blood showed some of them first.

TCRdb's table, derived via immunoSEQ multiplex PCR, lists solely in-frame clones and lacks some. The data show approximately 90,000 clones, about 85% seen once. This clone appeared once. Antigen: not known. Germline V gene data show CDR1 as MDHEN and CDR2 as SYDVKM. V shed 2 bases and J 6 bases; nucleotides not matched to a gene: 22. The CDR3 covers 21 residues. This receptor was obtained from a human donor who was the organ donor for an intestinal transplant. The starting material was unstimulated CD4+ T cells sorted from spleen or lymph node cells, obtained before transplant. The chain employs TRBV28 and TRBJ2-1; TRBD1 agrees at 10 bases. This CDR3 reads CASSLQTGGDFVREISNEQFF. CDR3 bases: TGTGCCAGCAGTTTACAGACAGGGGGCGATTTTGTTCGGGAAATAAGCAATGAGCAGTTCTTC.